The 2 T cell receptor beta chains reported below all come from one sample, sequenced in a study of regulatory T cells in long-lasting Graves disease. Time point noted: persistent/refractory GD, antithyroid drugs over 5 years with positive TRAb. PBMC RNA was the source of the TCR library. Researchers made TCR beta libraries by using iRepertoire HTBI primers and running Arm-PCR on CDR3 regions. TCRdb processed the multiplex PCR reads anew with MiXCR; each CDR3 protein has one entry. The sample lists 400,000 to 450,000 distinct CDR3 sequences, 20% to 30% seen once, with 26% in the top ten. The sample was peripheral blood mononuclear cells (PBMCs), taken when the disease was refractory, from a patient treated with antithyroid drugs. The receptors here all came from a female donor with Graves disease.

This clonotype came up a few times. This sequence joins TRBV2 and TRBJ2-2; D is uncertain. The ends were cut back, 11 bases at V and 1 base at J, with 14 bases in the middle. Germline-derived CDR1 and CDR2 are SNHLY and FYNNEI. The CDR3 extends over 14 amino acids. This CDR3 is CAAKIDQNTGELFF. The CDR3 DNA reads as TGTGCCGCTAAGATAGATCAGAACACCGGGGAGCTGTTTTTT.

This clonotype came up many times. J is TRBJ2-5 and V is TRBV27; tentative D call: TRBD2 (5 bases). V gave up 3 bases and J gave up 7 bases, with 15 bases separating them. This CDR3 comprises 14 residues. Germline V lookup: CDR1 MNHEY, CDR2 SMNVEV (reference sequence). The DNA for the CDR3 is TGTGCCAGCAGTTTGGTTAGGAATGCGGGGACCCAGTACTTC. Protein: CASSLVRNAGTQYF.